This T cell receptor (beta chain) was profiled in a study of blood T cell repertoires in COVID-19. Study-wide background: Acute-phase and convalescent COVID-19 samples originated in the United States, Italy and Spain. T cells, B-cell-depleted T cells, or PBMCs supplied cDNA or gDNA.

The CDR3 covers 16 residues. The germline V gene encodes CDR1 SGDLS and CDR2 YYNGEE. The trim removed 0 bases at V and 2 bases at J, leaving 5 bases unmatched. Authors' analysis steps: Counts of nucleated cells, estimated from reference gene primer amplification, were obtained. Profiled with immunoSEQ multiplex PCR; TCRdb holds only in-frame clones, not every one. V, J and clone size derive from that table, while D and trimming were established from the DNA sequence. Altogether about 400,000 clones are present, roughly nine tenths being singletons, with the ten largest covering around 1.7%. This receptor was identified in a woman in her twenties or thirties who had recovered from COVID-19. The chain carries TRBV9 and TRBJ1-3; 7 positions agree with TRBD1. Sequencing used PBMCs or T cells enriched from blood (not recorded which). The CDR3 coding sequence is TGTGCCAGCAGCGTAGGGCAGGGGGACCCTGGAAACACCATATATTTT. Encoded protein: CASSVGQGDPGNTIYF.